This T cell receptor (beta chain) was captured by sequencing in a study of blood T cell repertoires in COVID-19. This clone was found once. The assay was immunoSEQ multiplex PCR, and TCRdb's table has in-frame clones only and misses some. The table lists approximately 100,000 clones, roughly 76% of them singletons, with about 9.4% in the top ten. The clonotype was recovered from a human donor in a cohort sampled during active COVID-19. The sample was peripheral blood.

The DNA for the CDR3 is TGTGCCAGCTCACAGACAGGGGACCAGCCCCAGCATTTT. Translated: CASSQTGDQPQHF. The V call is TRBV18, the J call TRBJ1-5, with 8 bases that match TRBD1. The CDR3 sequence is 13 residues long. With 4 bases clipped from V and 7 bases from J, the junction kept 3 bases outside the gene matches. The germline CDR1 and CDR2 sequences are KGHSH and LQKENI.